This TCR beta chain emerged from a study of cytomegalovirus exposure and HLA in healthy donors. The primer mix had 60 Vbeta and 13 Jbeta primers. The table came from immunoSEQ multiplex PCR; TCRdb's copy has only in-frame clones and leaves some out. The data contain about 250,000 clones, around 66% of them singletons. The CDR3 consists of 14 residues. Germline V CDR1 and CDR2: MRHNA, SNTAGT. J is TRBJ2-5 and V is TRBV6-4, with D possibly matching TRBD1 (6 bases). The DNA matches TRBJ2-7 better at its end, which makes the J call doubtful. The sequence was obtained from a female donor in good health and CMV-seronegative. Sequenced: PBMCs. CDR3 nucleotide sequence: TGTGCCAGCAGTCTAGACAGGTACTCCTACGAGCAGTACTTC. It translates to CASSLDRYSYEQYF.